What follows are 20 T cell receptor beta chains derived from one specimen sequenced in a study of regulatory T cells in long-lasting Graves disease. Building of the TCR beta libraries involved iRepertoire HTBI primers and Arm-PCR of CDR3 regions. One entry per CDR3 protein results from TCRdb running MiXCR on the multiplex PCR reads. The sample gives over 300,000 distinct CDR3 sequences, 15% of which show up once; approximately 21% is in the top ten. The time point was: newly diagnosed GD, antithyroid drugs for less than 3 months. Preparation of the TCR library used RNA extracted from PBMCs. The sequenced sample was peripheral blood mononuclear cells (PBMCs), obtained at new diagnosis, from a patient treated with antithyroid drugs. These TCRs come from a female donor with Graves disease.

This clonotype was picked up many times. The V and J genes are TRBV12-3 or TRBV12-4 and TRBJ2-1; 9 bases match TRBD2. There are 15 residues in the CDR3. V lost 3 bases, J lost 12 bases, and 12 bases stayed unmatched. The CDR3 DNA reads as TGTGCCAGCAGTTTGACTAGCGGATGGGAAAGTGGGCAGTTCTTC. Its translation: CASSLTSGWESGQFF.

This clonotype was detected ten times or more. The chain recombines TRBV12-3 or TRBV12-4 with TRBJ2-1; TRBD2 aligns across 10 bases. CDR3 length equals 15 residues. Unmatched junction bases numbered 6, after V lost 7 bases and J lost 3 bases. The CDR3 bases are TGTGCCAGCACCGGACTAGCGGTTTTCTACAATGAGCAGTTCTTC. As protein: CASTGLAVFYNEQFF.

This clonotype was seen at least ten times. Here the CDR3 reads CASSPLPPDRGLFGEQYF. In DNA form, the CDR3 reads TGTGCCAGCAGCCCCCTCCCCCCCGACAGGGGGCTTTTCGGGGAGCAGTACTTC. The V gene is TRBV27, the J gene TRBJ2-7, with TRBD1 identical over 10 bases. CDR1 is MNHEY and CDR2 is SMNVEV in the germline V gene (reference sequence). The CDR3 is 18 amino acids. Losses at the gene ends were 6 bases for V and 7 bases for J; bases not matched to a gene: 21.

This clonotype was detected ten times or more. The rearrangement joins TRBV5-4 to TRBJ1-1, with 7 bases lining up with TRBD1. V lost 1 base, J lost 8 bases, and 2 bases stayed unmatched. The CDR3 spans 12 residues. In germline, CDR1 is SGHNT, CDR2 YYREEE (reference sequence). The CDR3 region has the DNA TGTGCCAGCAGCTTGACAGGGGCCGAAGCTTTCTTT. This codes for CASSLTGAEAFF.

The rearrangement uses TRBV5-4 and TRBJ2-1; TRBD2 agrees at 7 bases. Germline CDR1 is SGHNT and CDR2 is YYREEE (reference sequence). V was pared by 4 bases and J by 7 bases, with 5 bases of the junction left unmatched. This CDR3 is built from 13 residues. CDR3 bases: TGTGCCAGCAGCCCTGGGGGGGGTAATGAGCAGTTCTTC. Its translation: CASSPGGGNEQFF.

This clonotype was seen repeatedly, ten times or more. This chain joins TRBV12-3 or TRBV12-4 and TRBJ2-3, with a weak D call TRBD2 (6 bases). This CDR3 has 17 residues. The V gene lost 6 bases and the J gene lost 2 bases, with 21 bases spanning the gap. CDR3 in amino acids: CASRGTGLRTFTDTQYF. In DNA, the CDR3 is TGTGCCAGCAGGGGAACGGGACTCCGAACGTTCACAGATACGCAGTATTTT.

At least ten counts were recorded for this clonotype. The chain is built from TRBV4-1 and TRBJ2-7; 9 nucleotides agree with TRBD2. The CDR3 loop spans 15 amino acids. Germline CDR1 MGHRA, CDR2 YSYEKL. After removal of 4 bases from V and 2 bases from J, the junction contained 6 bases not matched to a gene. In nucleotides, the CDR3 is TGCGCCAGCAGCCCACGGACTAGCGTGGCCTACGAGCAGTACTTC. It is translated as CASSPRTSVAYEQYF.

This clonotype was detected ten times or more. The CDR3 DNA reads as TGTGCCAGCAGCGCTCACACGGACAGGGTTCGGGGTCAGCCCCAGCATTTT. Its translation is CASSAHTDRVRGQPQHF. The chain couples TRBV5-6 to TRBJ1-5; 8 positions match TRBD1. CDR3 length: 17 residues. The V and J ends lost 4 bases and 6 bases, in that order; junction bases with no gene match: 15. Germline V gene data show CDR1 as SGHDT and CDR2 as YYEEEE.

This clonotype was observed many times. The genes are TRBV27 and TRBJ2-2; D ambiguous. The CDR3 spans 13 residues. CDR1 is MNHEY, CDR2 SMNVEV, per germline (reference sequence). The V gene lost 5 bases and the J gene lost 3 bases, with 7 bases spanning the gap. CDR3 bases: TGTGCCAGCAGTACCACATACACCGGGGAGCTGTTTTTT. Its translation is CASSTTYTGELFF.

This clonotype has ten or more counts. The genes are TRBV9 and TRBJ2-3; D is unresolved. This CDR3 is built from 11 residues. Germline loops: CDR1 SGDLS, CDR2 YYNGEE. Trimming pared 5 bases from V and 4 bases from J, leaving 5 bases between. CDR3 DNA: TGTGCCAGCAGTGTCGCAGATACGCAGTATTTT. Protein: CASSVADTQYF.

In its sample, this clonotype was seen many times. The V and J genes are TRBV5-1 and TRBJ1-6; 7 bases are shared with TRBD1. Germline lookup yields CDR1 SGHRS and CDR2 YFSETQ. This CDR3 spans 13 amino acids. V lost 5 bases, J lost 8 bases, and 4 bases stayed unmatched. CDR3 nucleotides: TGCGCCAGCAGGGGGACAGAACATTCACCCCTCCACTTT. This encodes CASRGTEHSPLHF.

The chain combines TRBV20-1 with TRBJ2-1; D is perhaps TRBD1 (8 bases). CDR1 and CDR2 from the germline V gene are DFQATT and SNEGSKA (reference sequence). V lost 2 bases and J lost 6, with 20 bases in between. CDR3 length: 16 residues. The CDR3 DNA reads TGCAGTGCTAGATTGGGGGGGACAGGAGGAATCAATGAGCAGTTCTTC. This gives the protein CSARLGGTGGINEQFF.

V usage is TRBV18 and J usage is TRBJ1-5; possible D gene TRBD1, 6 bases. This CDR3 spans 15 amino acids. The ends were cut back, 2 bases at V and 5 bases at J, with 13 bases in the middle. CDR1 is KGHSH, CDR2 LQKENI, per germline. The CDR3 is CASSPLGPGDQPQHF. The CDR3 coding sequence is TGTGCCAGCTCACCATTGGGTCCAGGGGATCAGCCCCAGCATTTT.

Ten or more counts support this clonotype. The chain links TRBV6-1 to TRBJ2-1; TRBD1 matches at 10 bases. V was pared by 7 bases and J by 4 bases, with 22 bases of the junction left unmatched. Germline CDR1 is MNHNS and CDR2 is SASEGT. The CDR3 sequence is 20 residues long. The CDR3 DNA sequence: TGTGCCAGCACCGATCCACCCGGGGACAGGGGACGATCCCCATACAATGAGCAGTTCTTC. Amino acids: CASTDPPGDRGRSPYNEQFF.

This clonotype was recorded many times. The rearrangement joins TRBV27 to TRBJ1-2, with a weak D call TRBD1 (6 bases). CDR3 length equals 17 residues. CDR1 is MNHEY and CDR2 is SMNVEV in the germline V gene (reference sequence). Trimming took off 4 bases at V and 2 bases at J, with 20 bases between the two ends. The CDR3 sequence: CASSSGWGPANNYGYTF. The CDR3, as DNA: TGTGCCAGCAGTTCGGGGTGGGGGCCAGCCAACAACTATGGCTACACCTTC.

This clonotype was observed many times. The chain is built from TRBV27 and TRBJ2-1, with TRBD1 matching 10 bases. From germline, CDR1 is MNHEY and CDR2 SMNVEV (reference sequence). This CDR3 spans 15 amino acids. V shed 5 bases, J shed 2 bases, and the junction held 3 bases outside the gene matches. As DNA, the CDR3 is TGTGCCAGCAGTCGGGACAGGGGTGCCTACAATGAGCAGTTCTTC. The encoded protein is CASSRDRGAYNEQFF.

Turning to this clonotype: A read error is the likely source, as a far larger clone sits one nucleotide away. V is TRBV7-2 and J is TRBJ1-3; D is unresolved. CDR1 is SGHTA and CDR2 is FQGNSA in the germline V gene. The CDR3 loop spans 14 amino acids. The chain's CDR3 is CACSLVLGGNTIYF. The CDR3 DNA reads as TGTGCCTGCAGCTTAGTCCTTGGGGGAAACACCATATATTTT.

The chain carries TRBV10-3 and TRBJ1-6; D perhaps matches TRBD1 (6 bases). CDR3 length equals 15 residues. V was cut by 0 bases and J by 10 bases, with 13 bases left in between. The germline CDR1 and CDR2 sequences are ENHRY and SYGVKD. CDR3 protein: CAISESSIQGSPLHF. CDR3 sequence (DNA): TGTGCCATCAGTGAGTCAAGCATACAGGGATCACCCCTCCACTTT.

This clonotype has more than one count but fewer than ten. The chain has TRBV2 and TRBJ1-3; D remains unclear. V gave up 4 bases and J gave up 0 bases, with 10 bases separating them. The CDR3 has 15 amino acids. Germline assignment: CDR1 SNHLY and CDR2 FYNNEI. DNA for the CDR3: TGTGCCAGCAGTGGATTAACAGTCTCTGGAAACACCATATATTTT. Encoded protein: CASSGLTVSGNTIYF. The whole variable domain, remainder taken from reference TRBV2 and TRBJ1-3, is EPEVTQTPSHQVTQMGQEVILRCVPISNHLYFYWYRQILGQKVEFLVSFYNNEISEKSEIFDDQFSVERPDGSNFTLKIRSTKLEDSAMYFCASSGLTVSGNTIYFGEGSWLTVV.

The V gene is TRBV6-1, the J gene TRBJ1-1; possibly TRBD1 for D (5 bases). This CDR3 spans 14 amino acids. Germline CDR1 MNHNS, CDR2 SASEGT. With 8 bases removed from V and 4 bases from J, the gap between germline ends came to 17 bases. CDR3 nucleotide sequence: TGTGCCAGCTACCCCCAGGGTTTGAGCACTGAAGCTTTCTTT. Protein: CASYPQGLSTEAFF.